The present T cell receptor beta chain was sequenced within a study of persistence of HIV-infected CD4 T cells (TCRdb year 2020). Regarding the research as a whole: CMV- and HIV-1 Gag-responding CD4+ T cells were isolated from ART-treated individuals so that antigen-driven clonal expansion of HIV-1-infected cells could be examined. Cross-participant TCR cluster analysis included roughly 8 participants for CMV and six or seven participants for Gag. Peripheral blood samples of up to about 200 mL were obtained at multiple time points, with the exception of a couple of participants, for whom leukapheresis was performed at a single time point. Suppressive ART had been received by participants for a median of about eight years. Proviral sequencing was used to assess clonality among infected cells, whereas TCRbeta sequencing gauged the clonality of all cells within each sorted population.

The immunoSEQ hsTCRB assay version 4, run in survey mode, was used to sequence TCRbeta repertoires from genomic DNA. For TCRbeta sequencing, genomic DNA was diluted to approximately 10 ng/uL, with up to 1 ug used per sample. The study's processing was this. TCRbeta data analysis was done in ImmunoSeq Analyzer 3.0, and diversity was calculated on productive nucleotide rearrangements. Using the Immunarch R package, the improved Chao index served to estimate lower-bound TCR diversity and the Gini coefficient served to estimate clonality. Different nucleotide rearrangements encoding the same CDR3beta amino acid sequence were treated as distinct clonotypes. Differential abundance analysis identified TCRbeta sequences significantly enriched in antigen-responding cells relative to anti-CD3/anti-CD28-activated cells. GLIPH2 grouped TCRs by predicted peptide-MHC specificity, both within each participant and across combined participant data sets. The clones in this table, taken by TCRdb from immuneACCESS, are in-frame only. Not every clone is retained; where verified, under half of the shortfall comes from an unresolved V gene, and the cause of the rest is unknown. The D gene and trimming were derived from the DNA, and the V and J assignments and clone size from that table. In all, the sample holds 25,000 to 30,000 clones, and more than 75% of those were seen once. Roughly 0.8% of the sample goes to the ten largest clones.

Summary of the overall study and its limitations: Antigen-responding cells were enriched for degenerate expanded CDR3beta sequences, which suggests convergent selection of CD4+ responses to CMV and Gag. TCRbeta richness in CMV- and Gag-responding cells was significantly lower than in anti-CD3/anti-CD28-responding cells; CMV-responding cells had higher oligoclonality than CD3/CD28-stimulated and Gag-responding cells. Restriction of bulk TCR analyses to the rare CMV-responding cells that actually carried HIV-1 proviruses was not possible. A correlation was observed between TCR oligoclonality and proviral oligoclonality within the same sorted populations. The study involved few individuals and tested only a limited range of antigens.

Sample treatment or condition, as interpreted from the label and publication: suppressive antiretroviral therapy. Lysates of CMV-infected fibroblasts were used at approximately 10 ug/mL for cell stimulation. Nonresponding CD40L-negative CD69-negative CD45RO-high memory CD4+ T cells were sorted as memory populations depleted of antigen-responding cells. HIV-1-infected adults in whom suppressive ART had been started during chronic infection were enrolled as participants. For at least 4 years, the participants' plasma HIV-1 RNA had been undetectable, below 50 copies/mL. To be included, a participant needed positive CMV serology and a CD4+ T cell count above 400 cells/uL. Before stimulation, PBMCs were isolated using density centrifugation and then depleted of CD8+ T cells. CD8-depleted PBMCs were stimulated for approximately 18 hours with anti-CD28/CD49d costimulation, CD40-blocking antibody and enfuvirtide to prevent new infections. Sorting was done on either a Beckman Coulter MoFlo Legacy or an XDP sorter, and propidium iodide was used to exclude dead cells. Genomic DNA was extracted with the QIAamp DNA Mini Kit for samples above one million cells, otherwise with the Quick-DNA Microprep Kit.

Details on this clone: Its antigen target is currently unknown. No base-level quality is on record; no much larger clone is a single base apart.

The germline V gene (reference sequence) sets CDR1 to SGHKS and CDR2 to YYEKEE. V was cut back by 4 bases and J by 6 bases, leaving a gap of 17 bases between them. The CDR3 runs 14 amino acids, cysteine and valine included. Here the CDR3 DNA is all that survives: 42 bases in frame from base 1. The receptor comes from an adult woman with HIV who was CMV-seropositive. Recombination linked TRBV5-5 to TRBJ2-7; a tentative D call is TRBD2 (5 bases match). The source was CD4+ T cells sorted from PBMCs after approximately 19-hour stimulation, collected from a patient who received antiretroviral therapy. The cell subset or site label on this specimen signifies: CD40L-CD69- CD45RO-high memory CD4 T cells not responding to CMV lysate. The DNA sequence reads TGTGCCAGCAGCCTCTACTCGGGGAACTCCGAGCAGTACGTC. Translation gives CASSLYSGNSEQYV.